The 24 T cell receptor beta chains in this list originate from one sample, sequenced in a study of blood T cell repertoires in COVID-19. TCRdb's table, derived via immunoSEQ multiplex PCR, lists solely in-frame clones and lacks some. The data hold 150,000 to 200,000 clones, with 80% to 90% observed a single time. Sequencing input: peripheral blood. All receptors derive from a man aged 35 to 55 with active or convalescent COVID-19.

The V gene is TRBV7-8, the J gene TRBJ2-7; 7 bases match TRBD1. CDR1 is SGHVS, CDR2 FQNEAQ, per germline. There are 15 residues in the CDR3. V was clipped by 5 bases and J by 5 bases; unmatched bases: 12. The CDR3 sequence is CASSHRTGLSDEQYF. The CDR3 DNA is TGTGCCAGCAGCCACCGGACAGGTCTTTCTGACGAGCAGTACTTC.

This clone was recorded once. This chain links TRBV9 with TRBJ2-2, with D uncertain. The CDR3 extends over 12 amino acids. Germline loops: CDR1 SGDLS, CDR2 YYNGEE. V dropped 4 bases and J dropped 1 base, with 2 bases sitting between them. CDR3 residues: CASSQNTGELFF. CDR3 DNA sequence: TGTGCCAGCAGCCAGAACACCGGGGAGCTGTTTTTT.

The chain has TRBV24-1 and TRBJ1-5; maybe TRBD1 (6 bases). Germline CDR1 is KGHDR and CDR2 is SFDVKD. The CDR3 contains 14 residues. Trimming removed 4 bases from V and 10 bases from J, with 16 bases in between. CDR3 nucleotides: TGTGCCACCAGTGAAGGGACATCCCTTGGTCCCCAGCATTTT. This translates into CATSEGTSLGPQHF.

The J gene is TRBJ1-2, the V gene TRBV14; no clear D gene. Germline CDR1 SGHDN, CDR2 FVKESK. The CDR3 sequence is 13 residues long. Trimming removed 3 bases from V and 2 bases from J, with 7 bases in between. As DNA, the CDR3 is TGTGCCAGCAGCCATCCAGTCAACTATGGCTACACCTTC. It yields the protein CASSHPVNYGYTF.

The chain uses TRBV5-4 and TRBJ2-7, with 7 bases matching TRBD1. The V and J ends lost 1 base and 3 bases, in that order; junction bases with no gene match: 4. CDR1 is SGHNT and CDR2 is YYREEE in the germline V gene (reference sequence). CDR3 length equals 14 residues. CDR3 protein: CASSLRGQVYEQYF. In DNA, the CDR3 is TGTGCCAGCAGCTTGAGAGGACAGGTCTACGAGCAGTACTTC.

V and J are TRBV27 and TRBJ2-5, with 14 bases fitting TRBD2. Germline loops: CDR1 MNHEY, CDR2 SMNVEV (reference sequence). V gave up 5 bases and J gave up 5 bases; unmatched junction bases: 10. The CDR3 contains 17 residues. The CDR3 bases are TGTGCCAGCAGTCCACGGCCAAGGACTAGCGGGGGGGAGACCCAGTACTTC. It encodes CASSPRPRTSGGETQYF.

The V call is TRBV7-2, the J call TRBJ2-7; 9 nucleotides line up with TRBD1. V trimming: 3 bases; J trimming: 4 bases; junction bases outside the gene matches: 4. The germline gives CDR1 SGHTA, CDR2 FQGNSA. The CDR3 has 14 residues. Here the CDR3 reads CASSLDRGIYEQYF. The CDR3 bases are TGTGCCAGCAGCTTGGACAGGGGTATATACGAGCAGTACTTC.

The CDR3 coding sequence is TGTGCCAGCACCAATGGGGGCTCCGGGGCCAACGTCCTGACTTTC. Encoded protein: CASTNGGSGANVLTF. The rearrangement links TRBV28 to TRBJ2-6; perhaps TRBD1 as D (6 bases). This CDR3 is 15 amino acids long. Germline lookup yields CDR1 MDHEN and CDR2 SYDVKM. Trimming removed 7 bases from V and 4 bases from J, with 14 bases in between.

Here the CDR3 DNA reads TGTGCCTGGAGTAACAGAAACAATCAGCCCCAGCATTTT. Amino acid sequence: CAWSNRNNQPQHF. This rearrangement joins TRBV30 to TRBJ1-5; D is unresolved. Germline CDR1 and CDR2: GTSNPN and SVGIG (reference sequence). V lost 2 bases and J lost 3, with 8 bases in between. The CDR3 sequence is 13 residues long.

CDR3 DNA: TGTGCCAGCAGCTTTATTTTGAACACTGAAGCTTTCTTT. This codes for CASSFILNTEAFF. The rearrangement links TRBV2 to TRBJ1-1, with D hard to call. CDR3 length equals 13 residues. CDR1 and CDR2 from the germline V gene are SNHLY and FYNNEI. Trimming shortened V by 6 bases and J by 0 bases, and 8 bases separated the two germline ends.

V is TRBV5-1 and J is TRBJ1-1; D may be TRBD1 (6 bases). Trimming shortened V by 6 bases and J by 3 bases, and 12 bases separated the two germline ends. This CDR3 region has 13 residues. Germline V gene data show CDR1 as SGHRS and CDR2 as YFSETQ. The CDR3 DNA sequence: TGCGCCAGCATGCACAGGGCTGACACTGAAGCTTTCTTT. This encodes CASMHRADTEAFF.

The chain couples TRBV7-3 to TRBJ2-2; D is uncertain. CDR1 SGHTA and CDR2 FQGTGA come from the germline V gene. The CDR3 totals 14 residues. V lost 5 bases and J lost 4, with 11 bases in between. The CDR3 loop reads CASSPSRATGELFF. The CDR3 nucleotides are TGTGCCAGCAGCCCGTCTCGAGCCACCGGGGAGCTGTTTTTT.

CDR3 bases: TGCGCCAGCAGCCAAGATTATCAGGGTCGCGAAAAACTGTTTTTT. Its translation is CASSQDYQGREKLFF. The chain uses TRBV4-3 and TRBJ1-4; tentatively, D is TRBD1 (5 bases). The CDR3 runs 15 residues. Germline V gives CDR1 LGHNA, CDR2 YSLEER. V lost 0 bases and J lost 8, with 13 bases in between.

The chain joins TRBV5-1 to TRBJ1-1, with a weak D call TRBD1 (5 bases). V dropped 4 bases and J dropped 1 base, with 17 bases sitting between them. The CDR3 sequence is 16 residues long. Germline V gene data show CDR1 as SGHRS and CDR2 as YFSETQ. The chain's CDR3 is CASSRGTSRGNTEAFF. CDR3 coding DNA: TGCGCCAGCAGCCGCGGGACTTCTCGAGGGAACACTGAAGCTTTCTTT.

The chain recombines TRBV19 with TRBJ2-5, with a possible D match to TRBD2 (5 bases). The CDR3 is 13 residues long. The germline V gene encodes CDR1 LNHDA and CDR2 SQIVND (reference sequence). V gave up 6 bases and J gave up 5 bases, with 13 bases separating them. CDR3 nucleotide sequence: TGTGCCAGTAGCTGGAGGTTGGAGGAGACCCAGTACTTC. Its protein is CASSWRLEETQYF.

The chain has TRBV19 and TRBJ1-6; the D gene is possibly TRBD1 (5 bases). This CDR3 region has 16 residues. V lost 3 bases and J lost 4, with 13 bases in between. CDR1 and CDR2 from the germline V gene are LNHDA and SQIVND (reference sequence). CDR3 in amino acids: CASSIRIGTYNSPLHF. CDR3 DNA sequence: TGTGCCAGTAGTATTAGGATTGGGACTTATAATTCACCCCTCCACTTT.

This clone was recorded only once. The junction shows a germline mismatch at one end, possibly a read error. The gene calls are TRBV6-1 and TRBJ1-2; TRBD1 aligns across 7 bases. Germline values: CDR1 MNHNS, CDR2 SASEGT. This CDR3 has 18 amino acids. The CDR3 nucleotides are TGTGCCAGCAGTGATTCCGACAGGGACGTACGGATTTACTACGGCTACACCTTC. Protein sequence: CASSDSDRDVRIYYGYTF.

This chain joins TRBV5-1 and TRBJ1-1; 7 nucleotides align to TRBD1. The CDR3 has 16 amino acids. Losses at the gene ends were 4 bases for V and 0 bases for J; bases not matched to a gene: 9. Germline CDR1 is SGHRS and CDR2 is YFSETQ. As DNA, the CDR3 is TGCGCCAGCAGCGCCTATCCAGGGGGGATGAACACTGAAGCTTTCTTT. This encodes CASSAYPGGMNTEAFF.

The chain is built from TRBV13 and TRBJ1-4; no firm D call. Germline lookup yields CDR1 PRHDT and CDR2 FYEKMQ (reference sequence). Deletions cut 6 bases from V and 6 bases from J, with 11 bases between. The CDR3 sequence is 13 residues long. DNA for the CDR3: TGTGCCAGCAGAACTATGAGGGATGAAAAACTGTTTTTT. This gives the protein CASRTMRDEKLFF.

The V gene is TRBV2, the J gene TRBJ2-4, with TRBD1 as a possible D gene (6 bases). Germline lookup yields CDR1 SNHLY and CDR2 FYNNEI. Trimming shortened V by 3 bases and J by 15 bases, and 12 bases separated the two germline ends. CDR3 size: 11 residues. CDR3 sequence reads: CASSDKDRLYF. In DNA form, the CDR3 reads TGTGCCAGCAGTGATAAGGACAGACTGTACTTC.

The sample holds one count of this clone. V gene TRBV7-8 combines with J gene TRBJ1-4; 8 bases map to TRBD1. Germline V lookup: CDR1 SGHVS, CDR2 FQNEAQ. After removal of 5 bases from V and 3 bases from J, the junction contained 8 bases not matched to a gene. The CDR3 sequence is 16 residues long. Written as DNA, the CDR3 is TGTGCCAGCAGCGCCGAAAGGACAGGGCCTAATGAAAAACTGTTTTTT. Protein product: CASSAERTGPNEKLFF.

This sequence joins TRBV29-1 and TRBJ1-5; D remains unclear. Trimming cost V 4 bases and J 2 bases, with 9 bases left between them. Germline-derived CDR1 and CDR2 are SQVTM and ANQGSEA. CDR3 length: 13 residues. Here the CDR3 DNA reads TGCAGCGTTGGATTGGCGGGCAATCAGCCCCAGCATTTT. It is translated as CSVGLAGNQPQHF.

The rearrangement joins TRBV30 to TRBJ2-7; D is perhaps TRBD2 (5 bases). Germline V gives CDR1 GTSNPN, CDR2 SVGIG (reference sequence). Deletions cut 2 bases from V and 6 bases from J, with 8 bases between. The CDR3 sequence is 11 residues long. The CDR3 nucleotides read TGTGCCTGGAGTTACGGAGGCGAGCAGTACTTC. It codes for CAWSYGGEQYF.

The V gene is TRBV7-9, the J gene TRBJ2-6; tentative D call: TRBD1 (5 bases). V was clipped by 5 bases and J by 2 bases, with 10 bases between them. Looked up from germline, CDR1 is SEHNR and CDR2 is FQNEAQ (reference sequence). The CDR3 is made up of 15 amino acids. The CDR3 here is CASSLREAGANVLTF. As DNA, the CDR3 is TGTGCCAGCAGCCTCAGGGAAGCTGGGGCCAACGTCCTGACTTTC.